The table lists the clone carrying this T cell receptor (beta chain) with a count of one. Source study methods: The authors estimated nucleated cell counts from reference gene primer amplification. Assay used: immunoSEQ multiplex PCR; TCRdb lists only in-frame clones, some missing. V and J calls and clone size are those listed in that table; D and trimming were worked out from the DNA. The sample holds 200,000 to 250,000 clones; around nine tenths are singletons and the top ten take 0.7% to 0.85%. Germline V lookup: CDR1 KGHSH, CDR2 LQKENI. CDR3 length equals 15 residues. Trimming removed 3 bases at V and 4 bases at J, with 13 bases between. The data originate from a study of blood T cell repertoires in COVID-19. Study at large: Samples of COVID-19 (acute and convalescent) were obtained from the United States, Italy and Spain. PBMCs, B-cell-depleted T cells, or T cells provided the cDNA or gDNA that made up the material.

The sequenced sample consisted of peripheral blood. The receptor was isolated from a man in his sixties with COVID-19, enrolled during active disease. V and J are TRBV18 and TRBJ1-3; D is ambiguous. The DNA of the CDR3 is TGTGCCAGCTCACCCGCATCGACTGACGGAAACACCATATATTTT. This translates into CASSPASTDGNTIYF.